The rows below give T cell receptor beta chains drawn from one sample of a study of OX40 agonist ivuxolimab in advanced cancers. Profiling relied on immunoSEQ multiplex PCR, and the TCRdb table lists in-frame clones only, not all of them. The data show about 91,000 clones, with around 87% seen just once and about 4% held by the top ten. This specimen consisted of CD4+ or CD8+ T cells sorted from blood, obtained in a trial of the OX40 agonist ivuxolimab. These receptors originate from an adult with an advanced solid tumor such as melanoma, head and neck, liver or kidney cancer. Each CDR3 is given with its conserved first and last residue. D genes are given only for firm matches. Clone size is stated in some rows and not others, as once, few, many or a class when expanded.

clone_size: NA; d_call: NA; j_call: TRBJ2-1; v_call: TRBV27; cdr3_nt: TGTGCCAGCAGTCCTCAGGGGGGATTAACCTACAATGAGCAGTTCTTC; cdr3_aa: CASSPQGGLTYNEQFF
clone_size: NA; d_call: NA; j_call: TRBJ2-7; v_call: TRBV5-1; cdr3_nt: TGCGCCAGCAGCTCCCCCGGGACAACTCAAGGCGAGCAGTACTTC; cdr3_aa: CASSSPGTTQGEQYF
clone_size: once; d_call: TRBD1; j_call: TRBJ1-5; v_call: TRBV30; cdr3_nt: TGTGCCTGGAGTTACCGAGGACAGGGGGCGGGTCAGCCCCAGCATTTT; cdr3_aa: CAWSYRGQGAGQPQHF
clone_size: once; d_call: NA; j_call: TRBJ2-3; v_call: TRBV4-3; cdr3_nt: TGCGCCAGCAGCCAAGTCCCCAACATCCTTAGCACAGATACGCAGTATTTT; cdr3_aa: CASSQVPNILSTDTQYF
clone_size: few; d_call: NA; j_call: TRBJ1-3; v_call: TRBV7-2; cdr3_nt: TGTGCCAGCAGCCAGGGGTCTGGAAACACCATATATTTT; cdr3_aa: CASSQGSGNTIYF
clone_size: NA; d_call: TRBD1; j_call: TRBJ2-7; v_call: TRBV9; cdr3_nt: TGTGCCAGCGGCCCGGGACAGGGGGCCTACGAGCAGTACTTC; cdr3_aa: CASGPGQGAYEQYF
clone_size: NA; d_call: TRBD1; j_call: TRBJ2-5; v_call: TRBV6-1; cdr3_nt: TGTGCCAGCAGACGGGACAGACAAGAGACCCAGTACTTC; cdr3_aa: CASRRDRQETQYF
clone_size: few; d_call: TRBD2; j_call: TRBJ2-1; v_call: TRBV7-2; cdr3_nt: TGTGCCAGCAGCTTAGAGGTTTCTAGCGGGAGTCTGGGGGTGGATGAGCAGTTCTTC; cdr3_aa: CASSLEVSSGSLGVDEQFF
clone_size: NA; d_call: NA; j_call: TRBJ1-4; v_call: TRBV11-3; cdr3_nt: TGTGCCAGCAGCTCAGAACGAAGGGAAAAACTGTTTTTT; cdr3_aa: CASSSERREKLFF
clone_size: NA; d_call: TRBD2; j_call: TRBJ2-2; v_call: TRBV7-2; cdr3_nt: TGTGCCAGCAGCCTTCTAGCGGGAGCCGGGGAGCTGTTTTTT; cdr3_aa: CASSLLAGAGELFF
clone_size: NA; d_call: TRBD1; j_call: TRBJ1-3; v_call: TRBV6-5; cdr3_nt: TGTGCCAGCACCCGACAGGGGAGCTCTGGAAACACCATATATTTT; cdr3_aa: CASTRQGSSGNTIYF
clone_size: NA; d_call: TRBD2; j_call: TRBJ2-3; v_call: TRBV9; cdr3_nt: TGTGCCAGCAGCCACAGGACTAGCGGGAGGGCCCAAGATACGCAGTATTTT; cdr3_aa: CASSHRTSGRAQDTQYF
clone_size: few; d_call: NA; j_call: TRBJ2-3; v_call: TRBV6-1; cdr3_nt: TGTGCCAGCAAAGGACCAGCAGTATCGACGCAGTATTTT; cdr3_aa: CASKGPAVSTQYF
clone_size: NA; d_call: NA; j_call: TRBJ1-5; v_call: TRBV2; cdr3_nt: TGTGCCAGCAGTCAGGGGAGGGATCAGCCCCAGCATTTT; cdr3_aa: CASSQGRDQPQHF
clone_size: NA; d_call: NA; j_call: TRBJ2-1; v_call: TRBV9; cdr3_nt: TGTGCCAGCAGCGTAGGACAGGCGAATGAGCAGTTCTTC; cdr3_aa: CASSVGQANEQFF
clone_size: NA; d_call: NA; j_call: TRBJ2-7; v_call: TRBV6-5; cdr3_nt: TGTGCCAGCAGTCGACGGGGGAGCTCCTACGAGCAGTACTTC; cdr3_aa: CASSRRGSSYEQYF
clone_size: NA; d_call: NA; j_call: TRBJ1-4; v_call: TRBV19; cdr3_nt: TGTGCCAGTAAGGGGTCCCAGGATAATGAAAAACTGTTTTTT; cdr3_aa: CASKGSQDNEKLFF
clone_size: NA; d_call: NA; j_call: TRBJ1-5; v_call: TRBV18; cdr3_nt: TGTGCCAGCTCACAGACAGCGGGCAATCAGCCCCAGCATTTT; cdr3_aa: CASSQTAGNQPQHF
clone_size: NA; d_call: TRBD2; j_call: TRBJ2-3; v_call: TRBV19; cdr3_nt: TGTGCCAGTAGTAGAAGAGGGACTAGCGACACAGATACGCAGTATTTT; cdr3_aa: CASSRRGTSDTDTQYF
clone_size: NA; d_call: NA; j_call: TRBJ1-2; v_call: TRBV5-6; cdr3_nt: TGTGCCAGCAGCTTGGATAGGGATGGCTACACCTTC; cdr3_aa: CASSLDRDGYTF
clone_size: NA; d_call: NA; j_call: TRBJ1-3; v_call: TRBV7-9; cdr3_nt: TGTGCCAGCAGCTTAGACGTCGGAAACACCATATATTTT; cdr3_aa: CASSLDVGNTIYF
clone_size: NA; d_call: NA; j_call: TRBJ1-2; v_call: TRBV11-3; cdr3_nt: TGTGCCAGCAGCCCGGGGCCGGACTATGGCTACACCTTC; cdr3_aa: CASSPGPDYGYTF
clone_size: NA; d_call: NA; j_call: TRBJ2-4; v_call: TRBV7-2; cdr3_nt: TGTGCCAGCAGCTTACAGGGAGTGGCATACGGCATTCAGTACTTC; cdr3_aa: CASSLQGVAYGIQYF
clone_size: NA; d_call: TRBD1; j_call: TRBJ2-2; v_call: TRBV19; cdr3_nt: TGTGCCAGTACGTCAGGGACAGCCAGCGTGTGGGAGCTGTTTTTT; cdr3_aa: CASTSGTASVWELFF
clone_size: NA; d_call: TRBD1; j_call: TRBJ1-2; v_call: TRBV27; cdr3_nt: TGTGCCAGCAGCTATACTCCGGGACAGCCAACCTATGGCTACACCTTC; cdr3_aa: CASSYTPGQPTYGYTF
clone_size: NA; d_call: NA; j_call: TRBJ1-2; v_call: TRBV7-3; cdr3_nt: TGTGCCAGCAGCTTAGCTCGGAACAGTCCCTATGGCTACACCTTC; cdr3_aa: CASSLARNSPYGYTF
clone_size: NA; d_call: NA; j_call: TRBJ1-1; v_call: TRBV28; cdr3_nt: TGTGCCAGCAGCCGGGGACGGCCGAACACTGAAGCTTTCTTT; cdr3_aa: CASSRGRPNTEAFF
clone_size: NA; d_call: NA; j_call: TRBJ2-3; v_call: TRBV5-1; cdr3_nt: TGCGCCAGCAGCGCCTCAGATACGCAGTATTTT; cdr3_aa: CASSASDTQYF
clone_size: NA; d_call: NA; j_call: TRBJ1-2; v_call: TRBV19; cdr3_nt: TGTGCCAGTAGTACCCCCCCCGTCTGGGGCTACACCTTC; cdr3_aa: CASSTPPVWGYTF
clone_size: NA; d_call: TRBD2; j_call: TRBJ2-5; v_call: TRBV11-3; cdr3_nt: TGTGCCAGCAGCTTTACCTTAGCGGGCCAAGAGACCCAGTACTTC; cdr3_aa: CASSFTLAGQETQYF
clone_size: NA; d_call: NA; j_call: TRBJ2-1; v_call: TRBV19; cdr3_nt: TGTGCCAGTAGTCCACTTCTTCTAGGGTCCGACAATGAGCAGTTCTTC; cdr3_aa: CASSPLLLGSDNEQFF
clone_size: few; d_call: TRBD1; j_call: TRBJ1-5; v_call: TRBV19; cdr3_nt: TGTGCCAGTAGTGGGACAGGGTTAGATCACCCCCAGCATTTT; cdr3_aa: CASSGTGLDHPQHF
clone_size: NA; d_call: NA; j_call: TRBJ1-4; v_call: TRBV28; cdr3_nt: TGTGCCAGCAGTCCACAAGGTCTTCATGAAAAACTGTTTTTT; cdr3_aa: CASSPQGLHEKLFF
clone_size: NA; d_call: NA; j_call: TRBJ1-5; v_call: TRBV5-4; cdr3_nt: TGTGCCAGCAGCTTACAGGGAAAAGATCAGCCCCAGCATTTT; cdr3_aa: CASSLQGKDQPQHF
clone_size: NA; d_call: NA; j_call: TRBJ2-2; v_call: TRBV7-9; cdr3_nt: TGTGCCAGCAGCTCCCGACAGCGATCGAACACCGGGGAGCTGTTTTTT; cdr3_aa: CASSSRQRSNTGELFF
clone_size: NA; d_call: TRBD2; j_call: TRBJ2-1; v_call: TRBV19; cdr3_nt: TGTGCCAGTAGGGGACTAGCGGGAGCCCACAATGAGCAGTTCTTC; cdr3_aa: CASRGLAGAHNEQFF
clone_size: NA; d_call: TRBD1; j_call: TRBJ1-3; v_call: TRBV5-1; cdr3_nt: TGCGCCAGCAGCCCGGGGACAGGATTAATCGGCCGGTCTGGAAACACCATATATTTT; cdr3_aa: CASSPGTGLIGRSGNTIYF
clone_size: NA; d_call: NA; j_call: TRBJ2-5; v_call: TRBV7-3; cdr3_nt: TGTGCCAGCAGCTTAACCCTGGGGGAGACCCAGTACTTC; cdr3_aa: CASSLTLGETQYF
clone_size: once; d_call: NA; j_call: TRBJ2-1; v_call: TRBV19; cdr3_nt: TGTGCCAGTAGTATAGCGGGAATTCATGAGCAGTTCTTC; cdr3_aa: CASSIAGIHEQFF
clone_size: NA; d_call: TRBD1; j_call: TRBJ1-1; v_call: TRBV10-3; cdr3_nt: TGTGCCATCAGCTCTTCGACAGGGATGAACACTGAAGCTTTCTTT; cdr3_aa: CAISSSTGMNTEAFF
clone_size: NA; d_call: TRBD2; j_call: TRBJ2-5; v_call: TRBV4-3; cdr3_nt: TGCGCCAGCAGCCAAGAATTGGCTAGCGGGAGGGCTCGAGAGACCCAGTACTTC; cdr3_aa: CASSQELASGRARETQYF
clone_size: NA; d_call: NA; j_call: TRBJ1-1; v_call: TRBV27; cdr3_nt: TGTGCCAGCAGTTTTGAGCCGAACACTGAAGCTTTCTTT; cdr3_aa: CASSFEPNTEAFF
clone_size: few; d_call: NA; j_call: TRBJ2-7; v_call: TRBV19; cdr3_nt: TGTGCCAGTAGTAAAGGTGAGGTACAGGGCTCCTACGAGCAGTACTTC; cdr3_aa: CASSKGEVQGSYEQYF
clone_size: NA; d_call: NA; j_call: TRBJ1-1; v_call: TRBV5-1; cdr3_nt: TGCGCCAGCAGTAGATCAACGAACACTGAAGCTTTCTTT; cdr3_aa: CASSRSTNTEAFF
clone_size: NA; d_call: TRBD2; j_call: TRBJ2-2; v_call: TRBV30; cdr3_nt: TGTGCCTGGACTAGCGGGTTCACCGGGGAGCTGTTTTTT; cdr3_aa: CAWTSGFTGELFF
clone_size: NA; d_call: TRBD1; j_call: TRBJ1-4; v_call: TRBV7-2; cdr3_nt: TGTGCCAGCAGCTTAGCCAGGGGGCTGACTAATGAAAAACTGTTTTTT; cdr3_aa: CASSLARGLTNEKLFF